This is a list of T cell receptor beta chains from one sample in a study of cytomegalovirus exposure and HLA in healthy donors. Assay used: immunoSEQ multiplex PCR; TCRdb lists only in-frame clones, some missing. The sample's table shows 70,000 or so clones. What was sequenced was PBMCs. The receptors were sampled from a man in his forties or fifties in good health and CMV-seronegative. Each CDR3 is given with its conserved first and last residue. The order of the fields is D gene, J gene, V gene, CDR3 protein. A D gene is named only where the DNA matches it firmly.

NA,TRBJ1-6,TRBV2,CASSEKGTRSSYNSPLHF
NA,TRBJ2-2,TRBV30,CAWRGLPTGELFF
TRBD1,TRBJ1-1,TRBV10-3,CAISRGQGDTEAFF
NA,TRBJ2-7,TRBV7-2,CASSQISTEQYF
TRBD2,TRBJ2-1,TRBV5-4,CASSSPIAGAYNEQFF
TRBD2,TRBJ2-1,TRBV30,CAWHSGYYNEQFF
NA,TRBJ2-1,TRBV6-5,CASSPQGLANEQFF
TRBD1,TRBJ1-4,TRBV19,CASRDRVKAQKLFF
NA,TRBJ2-1,TRBV5-1,CASSLQSEQFF
TRBD2,TRBJ2-1,TRBV18,CASSPGEGYNEQFF
NA,TRBJ2-1,TRBV18,CASSARGYNEQFF
NA,TRBJ1-4,TRBV2,CAIEKANSNEKLFF
NA,TRBJ1-1,TRBV10-1,CASSEPPGFF
TRBD1,TRBJ1-2,TRBV2,CASSGYRGWNSYGYTF
TRBD2,TRBJ2-7,TRBV7-2,CASSSMGTSGASYEQYF
NA,TRBJ1-3,TRBV4-1,CASSQTGDSGNTIYF
NA,TRBJ1-3,TRBV28,CASSFSRDGNTIYF
NA,TRBJ2-3,TRBV15,CATTRTVDNTDTQYF
TRBD1,TRBJ2-7,TRBV5-4,CASSSGTGLEQYF
NA,TRBJ1-1,TRBV29-1,CSVVGFREGTEAFF
NA,TRBJ2-2,TRBV11-3,CASSRTGTGELFF
NA,TRBJ2-7,TRBV27,CASSILSSYEQYF
NA,TRBJ2-2,TRBV7-8,CASSYSQGNTGELFF
TRBD2,TRBJ2-7,TRBV4-3,CASSPRVAGGLEQYF
TRBD1,NA,TRBV27,CASSPMGQEIYEQYF
NA,TRBJ2-7,TRBV10-1,CASSGGRLGEQYF
NA,TRBJ2-1,TRBV5-5,CASSLPGLNEQFF
TRBD1,TRBJ2-1,TRBV7-9,CASSSGTGQEIAEQFF
TRBD2,TRBJ2-1,TRBV6-4,CASSVGTSANEQFF
NA,TRBJ2-7,TRBV4-2,CASSQAVSSLSYEQYF
NA,TRBJ2-7,TRBV7-9,CASSPRDRSYEQYF
TRBD1,TRBJ2-7,TRBV27,CASSPYRGTYEQYF
TRBD1,TRBJ1-2,TRBV7-2,CASSLRDRGRWGYTF
NA,TRBJ1-2,TRBV4-1,CASSRQDRINYGYTF
TRBD1,TRBJ2-5,TRBV7-6,CASSPPGGETQYF
TRBD2,TRBJ2-5,TRBV11-2,CASSLRREAGARETQYF
NA,TRBJ2-3,TRBV7-6,CASSYGDTQYF
NA,TRBJ2-5,TRBV5-1,CASSLAGTSEETQYF
NA,TRBJ1-4,TRBV5-4,CASSLDRHNEKLFF
TRBD1,TRBJ1-1,TRBV5-6,CASSSRYRGQKPNTEAFF
TRBD2,TRBJ2-7,TRBV5-4,CASSQGLAGGPGEQYF
NA,TRBJ2-1,TRBV11-2,CASSLVLGLEQFF
TRBD2,TRBJ2-1,TRBV7-9,CASSSPGIAGGGIEQFF